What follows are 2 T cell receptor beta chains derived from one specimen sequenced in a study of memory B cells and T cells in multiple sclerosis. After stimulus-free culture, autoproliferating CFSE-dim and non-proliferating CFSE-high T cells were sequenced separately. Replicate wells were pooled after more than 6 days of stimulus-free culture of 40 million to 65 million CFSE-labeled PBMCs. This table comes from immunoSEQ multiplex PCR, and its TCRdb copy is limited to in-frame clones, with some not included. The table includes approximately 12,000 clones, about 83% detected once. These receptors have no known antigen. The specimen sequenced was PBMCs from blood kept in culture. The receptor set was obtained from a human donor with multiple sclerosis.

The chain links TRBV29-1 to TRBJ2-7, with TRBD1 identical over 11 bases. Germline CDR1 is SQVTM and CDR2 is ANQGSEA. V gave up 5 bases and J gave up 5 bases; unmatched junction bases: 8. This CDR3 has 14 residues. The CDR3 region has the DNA TGCAGCGTTCCTGGACAGGGGGCTTTCCACGAGCAGTACTTC. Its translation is CSVPGQGAFHEQYF.

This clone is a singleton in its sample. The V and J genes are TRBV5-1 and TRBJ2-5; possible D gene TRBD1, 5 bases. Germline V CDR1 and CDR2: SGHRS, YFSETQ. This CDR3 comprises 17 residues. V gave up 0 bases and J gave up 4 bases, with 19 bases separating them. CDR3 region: CASSLVAGKGMGETQYF. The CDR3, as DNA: TGCGCCAGCAGCTTGGTGGCAGGGAAAGGGATGGGAGAGACCCAGTACTTC.